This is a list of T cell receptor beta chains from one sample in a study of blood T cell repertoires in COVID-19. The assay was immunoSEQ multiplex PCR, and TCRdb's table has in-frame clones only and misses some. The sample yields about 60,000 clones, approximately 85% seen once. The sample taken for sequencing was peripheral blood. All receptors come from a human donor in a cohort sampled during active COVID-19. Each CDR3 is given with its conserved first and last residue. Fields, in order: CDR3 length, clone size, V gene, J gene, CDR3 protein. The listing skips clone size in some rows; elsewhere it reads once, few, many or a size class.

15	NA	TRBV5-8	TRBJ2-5	CASKAVQGAEETQYF
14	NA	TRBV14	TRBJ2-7	CASSQELRSYEQYF
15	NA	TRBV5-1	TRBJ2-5	CASSLTGTHGETQYF
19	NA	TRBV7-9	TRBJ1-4	CASSSLGTGVRLTNEKLFF
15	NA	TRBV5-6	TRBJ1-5	CASTIWAGVGQPQHF
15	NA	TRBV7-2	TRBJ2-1	CASSKRVRGGSVQFF
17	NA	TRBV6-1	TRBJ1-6	CASSEANYRVLVSPLHF
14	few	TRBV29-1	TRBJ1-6	CSVRKGTENSPLHF
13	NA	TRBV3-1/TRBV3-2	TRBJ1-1	CASSQSGGTEAFF
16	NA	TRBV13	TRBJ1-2	CASSPPRQGLSYGYTF
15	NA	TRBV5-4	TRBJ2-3	CASSQQDRVTDTQYF
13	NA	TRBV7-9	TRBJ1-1	CASSLSGNTEAFF
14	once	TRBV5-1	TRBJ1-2	CASSLAGGPYGYTF
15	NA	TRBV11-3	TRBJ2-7	CASSFGGSPPYEQYF
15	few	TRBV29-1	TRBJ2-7	CSVEVAGKEIYEQYF
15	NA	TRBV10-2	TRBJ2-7	CASSEGTSGRHEQYF
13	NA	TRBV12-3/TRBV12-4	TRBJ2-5	CASSYTAQETQYF
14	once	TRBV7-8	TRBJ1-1	CASSLGQMNTEAFF
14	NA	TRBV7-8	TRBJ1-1	CASSARDSNTEAFF
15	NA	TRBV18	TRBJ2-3	CASSLFDTRTDTQYF
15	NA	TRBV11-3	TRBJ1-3	CASSRQGSSGNTIYF
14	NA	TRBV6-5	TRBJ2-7	CASRGTSGYYEQYF
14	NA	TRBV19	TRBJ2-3	CASSIVGSGMVLYF
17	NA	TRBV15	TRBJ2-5	CATSRDRGTGGLKTQYF
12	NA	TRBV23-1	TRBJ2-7	CASSQPGYEQYF
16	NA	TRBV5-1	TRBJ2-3	CASSWVSGGGTDTQYF
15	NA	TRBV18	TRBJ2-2	CASSPDRGNTGELFF
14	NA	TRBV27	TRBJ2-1	CASTSGGGYNEQFF
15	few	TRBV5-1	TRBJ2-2	CASSGRGRPTGELFF
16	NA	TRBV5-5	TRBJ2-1	CASSPRQSRIYNEQFF
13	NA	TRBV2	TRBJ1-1	CASSGQPNTEAFF
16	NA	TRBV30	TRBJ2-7	CAWSVLSGRASHEQYF
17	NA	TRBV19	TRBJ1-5	CASSLVDTYPSNQPQHF
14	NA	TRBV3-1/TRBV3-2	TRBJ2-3	CASSQSPRTDTQYF
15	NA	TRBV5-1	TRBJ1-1	CASSRTGGEGTEAFF
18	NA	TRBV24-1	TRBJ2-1	CATSDPNVAGGGYNEQFF
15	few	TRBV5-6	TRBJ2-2	CASRQGARRGGELFF
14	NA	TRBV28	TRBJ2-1	CASGAGGGANEQFF
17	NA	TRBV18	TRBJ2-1	CASSPIIAGVDYNEQFF
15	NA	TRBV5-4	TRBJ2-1	CASSFSGGSYNEQFF
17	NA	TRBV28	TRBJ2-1	CASSSASVAPSYNEQFF
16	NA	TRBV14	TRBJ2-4	CASSPLGGTTKNIQYF
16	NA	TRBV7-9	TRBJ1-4	CASSSNRQGRGEKLFF
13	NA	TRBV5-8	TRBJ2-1	CASSRDLAGEQFF
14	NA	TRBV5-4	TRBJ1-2	CASSPPGLGYGYTF
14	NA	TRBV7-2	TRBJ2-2	CASSSGLVGGELFF
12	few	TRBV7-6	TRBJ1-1	CASSTGMAEAFF
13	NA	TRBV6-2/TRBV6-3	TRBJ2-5	CASSYDYQETQYF
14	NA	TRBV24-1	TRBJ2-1	CATSVAGGLREQFF
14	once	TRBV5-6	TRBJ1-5	CASSFRGNWQPQHF
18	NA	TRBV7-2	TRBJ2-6	CASSSRTGRGSGANVLTF
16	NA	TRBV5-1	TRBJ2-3	CASSLDPGVGTDTQYF
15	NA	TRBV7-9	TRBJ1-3	CASSTRQGAGNTIYF
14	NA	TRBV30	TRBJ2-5	CAWRREGNQETQYF
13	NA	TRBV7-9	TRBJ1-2	CASRGQGADGYTF